Below are 8 T cell receptor beta chains sequenced from a single sample in a study of blood T cell repertoires in COVID-19 (dated by TCRdb to the early 2020s). Library preparation was by the immunoSEQ multiplex PCR assay. This immuneACCESS table, as held by TCRdb, lists in-frame sequences with V and J called but not all clones. Of the missing ones, under half trace to an unresolved V gene in checked studies; the others have no known cause. The sample includes some 120,000 clones, with under 85% observed a single time. The top ten hold 10% to 15% of the sample. Material: peripheral blood. The receptors originated from a woman aged 60-75 years with acute or convalescent COVID-19.

The chain is built from TRBV5-1 and TRBJ1-1; 12 bases are a match to TRBD1. The CDR3 totals 15 residues. Germline trimming cut 4 bases from V and 4 bases from J; bases unmatched to any gene: 5. Per the germline V gene, CDR1 is SGHRS and CDR2 is YFSETQ. In DNA form, the CDR3 reads TGCGCCAGCAGCCAGGGACAGGGGGCTAGCACTGAAGCTTTCTTT. It yields the protein CASSQGQGASTEAFF. The full variable domain, completed using reference TRBV5-1 and TRBJ1-1, is KAGVTQTPRYLIKTRGQQVTLSCSPISGHRSVSWYQQTPGQGLQFLFEYFSETQRNKGNFPGRFSGRQFSNSRSEMNVSTLELGDSALYLCASSQGQGASTEAFFGQGTRLTVV.

The gene calls are TRBV15 and TRBJ2-6; D unclear. CDR3 size: 16 residues. Per germline, CDR1 LNHNV and CDR2 YYDKDF (reference sequence). The V and J ends lost 0 bases and 0 bases respectively, with 6 bases between them. For the CDR3, the DNA is TGTGCCACCAGCAGAGATTGGGCCTCTGGGGCCAACGTCCTGACTTTC. Translated: CATSRDWASGANVLTF.

The gene calls are TRBV5-1 and TRBJ1-1, with TRBD1 identical over 7 bases. Trimming took 2 bases from V and 4 from J; bases not matched to a gene: 11. The CDR3 spans 16 residues. Germline CDR1 is SGHRS and CDR2 is YFSETQ. The CDR3 spells CASSFGQVGRGTEAFF. CDR3 nucleotides: TGCGCCAGCAGCTTCGGACAGGTCGGTCGGGGCACTGAAGCTTTCTTT. Looking up the rest from reference TRBV5-1 and TRBJ1-1 gives the full variable domain: KAGVTQTPRYLIKTRGQQVTLSCSPISGHRSVSWYQQTPGQGLQFLFEYFSETQRNKGNFPGRFSGRQFSNSRSEMNVSTLELGDSALYLCASSFGQVGRGTEAFFGQGTRLTVV.

The V call is TRBV29-1, the J call TRBJ2-2, with a weak D call TRBD2 (5 bases). The CDR3 spans 16 residues. Germline loops: CDR1 SQVTM, CDR2 ANQGSEA. V lost 0 bases, J lost 0 bases, and 11 bases lay in between. CDR3 region: CSVEDTRRSNTGELFF. The DNA for the CDR3 is TGCAGCGTTGAAGATACGAGGAGGTCGAACACCGGGGAGCTGTTTTTT.

The V gene is TRBV11-2, the J gene TRBJ2-3; possible D gene TRBD2, 7 bases. Germline V lookup: CDR1 SGHAT, CDR2 FQNNGV. Trimming took off 4 bases at V and 3 bases at J, with 17 bases between the two ends. This CDR3 region has 16 residues. Here the CDR3 DNA reads TGTGCCAGCAGCTCTCGGGGGGCCCGTAGTACAGATACGCAGTATTTT. Amino acids: CASSSRGARSTDTQYF.

This clone was counted a single time. This sequence joins TRBV2 and TRBJ1-1; D may be TRBD1 (5 bases). CDR1 and CDR2 from the germline V gene are SNHLY and FYNNEI. Trimming took off 8 bases at V and 1 base at J, with 17 bases between the two ends. The CDR3 is made up of 15 amino acids. Written as DNA, the CDR3 is TGTGCCAGCTCTACAGGAGCTTGGAGGAACACTGAAGCTTTCTTT. Protein sequence: CASSTGAWRNTEAFF.

The genes are TRBV5-1 and TRBJ2-7; 7 nucleotides match TRBD1. Trimming took 0 bases from V and 6 from J; bases not matched to a gene: 12. Germline CDR1 is SGHRS and CDR2 is YFSETQ. CDR3 length: 16 amino acids. The DNA of the CDR3 is TGCGCCAGCAGCTTGGGGGTGACAGGGCAATCAGGCGAGCAGTACTTC. Translating gives CASSLGVTGQSGEQYF.

The rearrangement uses TRBV30 and TRBJ1-2; the D is unclear. This CDR3 comprises 8 residues. The germline V and J ends were trimmed by 7 bases and 8 bases, with 5 bases remaining between them. Germline V gives CDR1 GTSNPN, CDR2 SVGIG (reference sequence). CDR3 sequence reads: CASEGYTF. In DNA, the CDR3 is TGTGCCTCCGAGGGCTACACCTTC.